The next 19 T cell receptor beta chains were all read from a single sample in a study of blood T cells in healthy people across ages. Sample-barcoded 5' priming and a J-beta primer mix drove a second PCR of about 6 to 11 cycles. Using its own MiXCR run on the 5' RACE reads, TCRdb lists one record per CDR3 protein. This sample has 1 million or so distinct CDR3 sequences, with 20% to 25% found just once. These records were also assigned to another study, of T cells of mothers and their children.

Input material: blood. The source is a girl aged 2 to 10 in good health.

The CDR3: CSVEGTAAYEQYF. The DNA of the CDR3 is TGCAGCGTTGAAGGGACCGCCGCCTACGAGCAGTACTTC. This chain uses TRBV29-1 with TRBJ2-1; no firm D call. The better agreement between TRBJ2-7 and the DNA end casts doubt on the J call. This CDR3 has 13 residues. Germline-derived CDR1 and CDR2 are SQVTM and ANQGSEA.

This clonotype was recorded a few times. The CDR3 DNA is TGTGCCAGCAGCTTGGTTCCGGCTCCTCAAGAGACCCAGTACTTC. This codes for CASSLVPAPQETQYF. This chain uses TRBV5-6 with TRBJ2-5; D not resolved. The ends were cut back, 0 bases at V and 2 bases at J, with 11 bases in the middle. CDR3 length: 15 amino acids. From germline, CDR1 is SGHDT and CDR2 YYEEEE.

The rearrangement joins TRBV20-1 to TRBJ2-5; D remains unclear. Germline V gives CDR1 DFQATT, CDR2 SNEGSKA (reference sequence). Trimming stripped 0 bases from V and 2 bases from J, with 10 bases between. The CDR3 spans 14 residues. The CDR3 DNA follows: TGCAGTGCTAGAGATTTTCGCTTACAAGAGACCCAGTACTTC. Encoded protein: CSARDFRLQETQYF.

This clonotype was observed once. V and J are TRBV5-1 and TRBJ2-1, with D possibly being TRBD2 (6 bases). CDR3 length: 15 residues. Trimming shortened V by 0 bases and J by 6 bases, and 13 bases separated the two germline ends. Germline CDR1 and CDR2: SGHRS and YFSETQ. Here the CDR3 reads CASSLAGGFGNEQFF. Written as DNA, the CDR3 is TGCGCCAGCAGCTTGGCCGGGGGATTCGGCAATGAGCAGTTCTTC.

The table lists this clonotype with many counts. CDR3 protein: CASSYLQGLYGYTF. The CDR3 nucleotides read TGTGCCAGCAGTTATCTACAGGGGCTCTATGGCTACACCTTC. The V call is TRBV6-5, the J call TRBJ1-2, with 7 nucleotides matching TRBD1. There are 14 residues in the CDR3. Trimming cost V 3 bases and J 4 bases; bases outside gene matches: 5. Germline loops: CDR1 MNHEY, CDR2 SVGAGI.

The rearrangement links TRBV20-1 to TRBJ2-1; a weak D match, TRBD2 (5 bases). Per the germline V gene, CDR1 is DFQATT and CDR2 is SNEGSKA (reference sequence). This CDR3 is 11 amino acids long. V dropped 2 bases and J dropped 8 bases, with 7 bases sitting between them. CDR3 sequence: CSARTRDEQFF. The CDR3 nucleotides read TGCAGTGCTAGAACTAGGGATGAGCAGTTCTTC.

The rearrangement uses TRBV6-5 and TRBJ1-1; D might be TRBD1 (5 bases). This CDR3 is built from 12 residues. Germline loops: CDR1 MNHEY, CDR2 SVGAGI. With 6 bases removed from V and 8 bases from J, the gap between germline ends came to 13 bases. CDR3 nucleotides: TGTGCCAGCAGCGACCCCGGGACGGAAGCTTTCTTT. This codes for CASSDPGTEAFF.

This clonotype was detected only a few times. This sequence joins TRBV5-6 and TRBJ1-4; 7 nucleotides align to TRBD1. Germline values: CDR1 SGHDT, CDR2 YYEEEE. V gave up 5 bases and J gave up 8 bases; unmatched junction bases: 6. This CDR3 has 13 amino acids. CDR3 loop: CASRGGAEEKLFF. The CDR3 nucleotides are TGTGCCAGCAGAGGGGGCGCGGAGGAAAAACTGTTTTTT.

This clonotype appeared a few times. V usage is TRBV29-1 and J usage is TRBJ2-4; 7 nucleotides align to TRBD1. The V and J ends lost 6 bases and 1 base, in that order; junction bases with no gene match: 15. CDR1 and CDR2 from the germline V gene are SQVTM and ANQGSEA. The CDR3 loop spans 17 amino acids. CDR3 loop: CSVSGTEEAWAKNIQYF. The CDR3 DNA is TGCAGCGTATCCGGGACAGAGGAAGCTTGGGCCAAAAACATTCAGTACTTC. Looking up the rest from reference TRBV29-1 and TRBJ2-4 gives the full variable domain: SAVISQKPSRDICQRGTSLTIQCQVDSQVTMMFWYRQQPGQSLTLIATANQGSEATYESGFVIDKFPISRPNLTFSTLTVSNMSPEDSSIYLCSVSGTEEAWAKNIQYFGAGTRLSVL.

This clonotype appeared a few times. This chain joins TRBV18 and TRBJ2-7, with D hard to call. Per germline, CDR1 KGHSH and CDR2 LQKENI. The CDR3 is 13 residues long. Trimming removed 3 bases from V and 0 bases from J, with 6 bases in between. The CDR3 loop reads CASSPFSSYEQYF. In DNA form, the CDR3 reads TGTGCCAGCTCACCCTTTAGCTCCTACGAGCAGTACTTC.

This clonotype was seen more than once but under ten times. The CDR3 DNA reads as TGTGCCAGCAGGCCAGCGGGGACCCAAGAGACCCAGTACTTC. Residues: CASRPAGTQETQYF. The V and J genes are TRBV6-5 and TRBJ2-5; 7 nucleotides agree with TRBD2. The CDR3 loop spans 14 amino acids. V shed 6 bases, J shed 1 base, and the junction held 5 bases outside the gene matches. Germline V gene lookup returns CDR1 MNHEY and CDR2 SVGAGI.

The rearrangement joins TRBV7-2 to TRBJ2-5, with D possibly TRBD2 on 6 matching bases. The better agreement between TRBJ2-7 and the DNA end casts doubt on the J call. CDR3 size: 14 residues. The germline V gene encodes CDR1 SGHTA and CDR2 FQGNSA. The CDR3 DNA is TGTGCCAGCAGCGGAGGGCCTGGGGCCTACGAGCAGTACTTC. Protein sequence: CASSGGPGAYEQYF.

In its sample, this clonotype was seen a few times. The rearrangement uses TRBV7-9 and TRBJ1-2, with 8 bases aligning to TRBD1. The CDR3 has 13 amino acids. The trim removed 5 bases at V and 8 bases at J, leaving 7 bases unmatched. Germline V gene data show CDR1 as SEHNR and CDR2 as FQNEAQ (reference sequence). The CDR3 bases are TGTGCCAGCAGCCAGACAGGGGAAGGAGGCTACACCTTC. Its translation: CASSQTGEGGYTF.

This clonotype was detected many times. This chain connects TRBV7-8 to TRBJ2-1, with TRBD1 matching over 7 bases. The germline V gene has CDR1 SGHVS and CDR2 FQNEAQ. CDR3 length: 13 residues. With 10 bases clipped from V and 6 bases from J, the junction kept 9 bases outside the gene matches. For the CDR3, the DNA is TGTGCCAAGACCTGGGACAGCGGCAATGAGCAGTTCTTC. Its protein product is CAKTWDSGNEQFF.

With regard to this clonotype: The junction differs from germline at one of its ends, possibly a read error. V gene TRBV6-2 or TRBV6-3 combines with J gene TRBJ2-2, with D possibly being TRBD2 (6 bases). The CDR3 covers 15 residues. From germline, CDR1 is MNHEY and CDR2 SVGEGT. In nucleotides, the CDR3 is TGTGCCAGCAGCCGGACTACTGAGAACACGGGGGAGCTGTTTTTT. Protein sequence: CASSRTTENTGELFF.

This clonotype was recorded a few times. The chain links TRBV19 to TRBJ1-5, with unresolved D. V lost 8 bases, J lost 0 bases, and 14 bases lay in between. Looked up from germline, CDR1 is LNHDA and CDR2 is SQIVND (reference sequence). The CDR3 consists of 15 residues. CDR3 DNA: TGTGCCAGTTCTGAGGGCGAATATAGCAATCAGCCCCAGCATTTT. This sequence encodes CASSEGEYSNQPQHF. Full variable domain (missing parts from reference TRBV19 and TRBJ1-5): DGGITQSPKYLFRKEGQNVTLSCEQNLNHDAMYWYRQDPGQGLRLIYYSQIVNDFQKGDIAEGYSVSREKKESFPLTVTSAQKNPTAFYLCASSEGEYSNQPQHFGDGTRLSIL.

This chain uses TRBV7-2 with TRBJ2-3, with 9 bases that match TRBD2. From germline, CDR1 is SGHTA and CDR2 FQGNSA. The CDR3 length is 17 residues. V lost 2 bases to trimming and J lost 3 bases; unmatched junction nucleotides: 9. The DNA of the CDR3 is TGTGCCAGCAGCTTAAGGCCCGCGGGAGGGCGTACAGATACGCAGTATTTT. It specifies CASSLRPAGGRTDTQYF.

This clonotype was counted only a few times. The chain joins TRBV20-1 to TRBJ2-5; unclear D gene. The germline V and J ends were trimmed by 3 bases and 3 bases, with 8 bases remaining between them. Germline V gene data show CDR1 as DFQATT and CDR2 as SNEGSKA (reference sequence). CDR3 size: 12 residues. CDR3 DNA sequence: TGCAGTGCTAGGGCCCCGGAAGAGACCCAGTACTTC. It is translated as CSARAPEETQYF.

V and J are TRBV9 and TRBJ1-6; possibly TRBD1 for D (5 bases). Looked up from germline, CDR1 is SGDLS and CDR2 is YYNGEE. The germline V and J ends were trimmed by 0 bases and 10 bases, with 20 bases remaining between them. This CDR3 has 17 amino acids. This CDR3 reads CASSVAGTLAKGSPLHF. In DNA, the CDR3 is TGTGCCAGCAGCGTAGCTGGGACTCTTGCTAAGGGGTCACCCCTCCACTTT.